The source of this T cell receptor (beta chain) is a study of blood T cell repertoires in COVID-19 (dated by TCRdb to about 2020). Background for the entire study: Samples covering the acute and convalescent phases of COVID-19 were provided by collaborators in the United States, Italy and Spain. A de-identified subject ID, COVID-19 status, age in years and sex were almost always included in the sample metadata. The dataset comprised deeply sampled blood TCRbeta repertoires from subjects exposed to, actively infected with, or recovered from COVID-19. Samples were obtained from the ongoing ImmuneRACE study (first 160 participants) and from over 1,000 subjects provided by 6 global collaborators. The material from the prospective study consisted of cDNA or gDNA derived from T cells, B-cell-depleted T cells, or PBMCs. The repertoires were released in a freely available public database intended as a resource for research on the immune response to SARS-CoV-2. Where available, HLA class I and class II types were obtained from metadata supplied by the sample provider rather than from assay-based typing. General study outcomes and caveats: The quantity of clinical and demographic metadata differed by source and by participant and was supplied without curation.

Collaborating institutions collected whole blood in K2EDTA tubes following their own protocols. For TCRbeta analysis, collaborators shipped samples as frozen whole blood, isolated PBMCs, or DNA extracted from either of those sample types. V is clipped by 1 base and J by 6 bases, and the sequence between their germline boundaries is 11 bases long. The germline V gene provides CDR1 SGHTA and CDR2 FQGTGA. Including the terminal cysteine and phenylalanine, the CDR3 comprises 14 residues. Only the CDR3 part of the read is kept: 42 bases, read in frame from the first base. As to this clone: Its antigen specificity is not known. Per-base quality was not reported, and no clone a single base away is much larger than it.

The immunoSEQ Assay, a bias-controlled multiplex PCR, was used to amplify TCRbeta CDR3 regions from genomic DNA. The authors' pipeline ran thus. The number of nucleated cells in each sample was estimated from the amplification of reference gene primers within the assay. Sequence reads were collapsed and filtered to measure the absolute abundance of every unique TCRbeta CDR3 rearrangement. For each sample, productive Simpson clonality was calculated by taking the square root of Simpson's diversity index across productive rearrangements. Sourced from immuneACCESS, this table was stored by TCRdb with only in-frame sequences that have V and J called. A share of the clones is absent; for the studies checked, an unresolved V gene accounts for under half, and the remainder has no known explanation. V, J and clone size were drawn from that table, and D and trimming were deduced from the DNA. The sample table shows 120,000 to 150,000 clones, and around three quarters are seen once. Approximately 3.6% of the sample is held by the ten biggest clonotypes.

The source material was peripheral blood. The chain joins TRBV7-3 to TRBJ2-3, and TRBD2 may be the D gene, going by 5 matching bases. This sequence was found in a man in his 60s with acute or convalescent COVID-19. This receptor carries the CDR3 CASSLSLEADTQYF. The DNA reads TGTGCCAGCAGCTTAAGTTTGGAGGCGGATACGCAGTATTTT.